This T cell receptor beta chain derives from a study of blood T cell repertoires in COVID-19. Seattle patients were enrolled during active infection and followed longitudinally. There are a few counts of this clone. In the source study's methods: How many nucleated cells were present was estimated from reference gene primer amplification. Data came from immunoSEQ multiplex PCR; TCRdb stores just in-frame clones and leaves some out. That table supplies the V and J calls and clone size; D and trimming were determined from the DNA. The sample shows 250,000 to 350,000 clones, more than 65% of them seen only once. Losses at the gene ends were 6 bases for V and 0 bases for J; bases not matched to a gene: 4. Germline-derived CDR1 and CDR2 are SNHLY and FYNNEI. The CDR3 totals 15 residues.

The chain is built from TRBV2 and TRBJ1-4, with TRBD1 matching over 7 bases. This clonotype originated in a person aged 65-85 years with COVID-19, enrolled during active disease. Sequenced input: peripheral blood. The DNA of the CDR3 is TGTGCCAGCAGGAGAACAGGGGCAACTAATGAAAAACTGTTTTTT. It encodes CASRRTGATNEKLFF.